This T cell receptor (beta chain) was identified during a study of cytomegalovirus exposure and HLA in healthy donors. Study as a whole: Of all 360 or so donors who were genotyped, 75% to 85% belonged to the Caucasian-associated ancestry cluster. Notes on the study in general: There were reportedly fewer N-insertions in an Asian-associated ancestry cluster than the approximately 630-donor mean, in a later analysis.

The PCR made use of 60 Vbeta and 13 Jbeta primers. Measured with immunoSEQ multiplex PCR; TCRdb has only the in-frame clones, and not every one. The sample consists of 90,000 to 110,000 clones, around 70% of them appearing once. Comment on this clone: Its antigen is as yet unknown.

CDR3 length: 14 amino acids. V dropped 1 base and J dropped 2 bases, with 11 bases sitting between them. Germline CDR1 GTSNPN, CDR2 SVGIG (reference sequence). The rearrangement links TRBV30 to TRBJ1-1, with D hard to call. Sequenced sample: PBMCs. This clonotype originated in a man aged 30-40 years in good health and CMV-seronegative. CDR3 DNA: TGTGCCTGGAGTGAGACACAGATAAACACTGAAGCTTTCTTT. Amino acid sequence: CAWSETQINTEAFF.